The entry below gives a single TCR beta chain sequence along with its context. The sample comes from a study of blood T cell repertoires in COVID-19. Study-level background: PBMCs, B-cell-depleted T cells, or T cells provided the cDNA or gDNA that made up the material.

J gave up 3 bases and V 6 bases, and 7 bases lay outside the gene matches. The CDR3 has 14 residues. Germline loops: CDR1 MNHEY, CDR2 SMNVEV (reference sequence). Libraries were prepared by immunoSEQ multiplex PCR; TCRdb keeps only in-frame clonotypes and omits some of them. The repertoire holds a few hundred thousand clones, just under 90% seen once, with roughly 9.4% in the top ten. Sequenced material: PBMCs or T cells enriched from blood (not recorded which). The TCR originated in a woman aged 45-59 years who had recovered from COVID-19. This chain uses TRBV27 with TRBJ2-7; the match to TRBD1 covers 8 bases. The CDR3 protein is CASSTGTGDYEQYF. CDR3 sequence (DNA): TGTGCCAGCAGCACCGGGACAGGTGACTACGAGCAGTACTTC.